This TCR beta chain was sequenced during a study of T cells in women clearing cervical HPV infection. Libraries were prepared by immunoSEQ multiplex PCR; TCRdb keeps only in-frame clonotypes and omits some of them. The repertoire table contains roughly 19,000 clones. The germline V gene has CDR1 SGHDN and CDR2 FVKESK. V lost 4 bases and J lost 5, with 11 bases in between. This CDR3 has 13 residues. In regard to this clone: The read ends 3 residues early relative to the CDR3; the germline J gene fills the gap.

This TCR came from a woman aged 18 to 75 with a cervical HPV16 infection that either progressed to CIN3+ or cleared (not recorded which). Sequenced material: blood buffy coat. This rearrangement joins TRBV14 to TRBJ1-1; D is perhaps TRBD1 (5 bases). The sequenced part of the CDR3 DNA is TGTGCCAGCAGCCTAACGAAGGGGACTGAA. This codes for CASSLTKGTE. The entire CDR3 protein is CASSLTKGTEAFF.